Listed here are 4 T cell receptor beta chains from one sample, sequenced in a study of siplizumab effects on memory and regulatory T cells. TCRdb's copy holds only in-frame clones and misses some; the assay was immunoSEQ multiplex PCR. The sample carries tens of thousands of clones, roughly 96% recorded once. The specimen sequenced was naive CD4+ T cells sorted from blood. The receptor source for this set is a human donor in good health.

A single count supports this clone. The genes are TRBV11-3 and TRBJ2-1; perhaps TRBD2 as D (6 bases). The V gene's germline CDR1 is SGHNT and CDR2 YENEEA. The CDR3 runs to 14 residues. V lost 6 bases to trimming and J lost 10 bases, with 19 bases between them. CDR3 nucleotide sequence: TGTGCCAGCAGTCCCGGGACTCTCTGGAACGAGCAGTTCTTC. It translates to CASSPGTLWNEQFF.

The V call is TRBV28, the J call TRBJ1-1; 10 nucleotides match TRBD1. Germline CDR1 MDHEN, CDR2 SYDVKM. After removal of 6 bases from V and 6 bases from J, the junction contained 13 bases not matched to a gene. The CDR3 covers 16 residues. In nucleotides, the CDR3 is TGTGCCAGCAGGGACCCGGGACAGGGGAGGTCGTCTGAAGCTTTCTTT. It specifies CASRDPGQGRSSEAFF.

The V call is TRBV20-1, the J call TRBJ1-2; TRBD1 might be the D (5 bases). This CDR3 is built from 11 residues. The germline CDR1 and CDR2 sequences are DFQATT and SNEGSKA (reference sequence). Trimming stripped 6 bases from V and 6 bases from J, with 11 bases between. CDR3 residues: CSAQGGDGYTF. The CDR3 DNA sequence: TGCAGTGCCCAGGGAGGTGATGGCTACACCTTC.

The chain couples TRBV6-5 to TRBJ1-1, with D unclear. The CDR3 extends over 16 amino acids. Germline CDR1 MNHEY, CDR2 SVGAGI. V lost 0 bases, J lost 10 bases, and 21 bases lay in between. In nucleotides, the CDR3 is TGTGCCAGCAGTTACTCGTCCTCGACTTTGTTAGGCGGAGCTTTCTTT. This codes for CASSYSSSTLLGGAFF.